One sample yielded the 20 T cell receptor beta chains listed below, sequenced in a study of OX40 agonist ivuxolimab in advanced cancers. This table comes from immunoSEQ multiplex PCR, and its TCRdb copy is limited to in-frame clones, with some not included. The data contain roughly 28,000 clones, around 79% of them singletons. This material consisted of CD4+ or CD8+ T cells sorted from blood, taken in a trial of the OX40 agonist ivuxolimab. These receptors were obtained from an adult with an advanced solid tumor such as melanoma, head and neck, liver or kidney cancer.

The rearrangement joins TRBV4-1 to TRBJ2-1; possible D gene TRBD2, 6 bases. The CDR3 is made up of 17 amino acids. CDR1 is MGHRA and CDR2 is YSYEKL in the germline V gene. Deletions cut 1 base from V and 0 bases from J, with 13 bases between. CDR3 sequence reads: CASSQVTSRSSYNEQFF. The DNA for the CDR3 is TGCGCCAGCAGCCAAGTCACTAGCCGGAGCTCCTACAATGAGCAGTTCTTC.

The chain carries TRBV6-1 and TRBJ2-1; D unclear. The V end lost 1 base, the J end lost 2 bases, and 15 bases lay between the germline ends. CDR1 and CDR2 from the germline V gene are MNHNS and SASEGT. This CDR3 has 17 residues. The CDR3 coding sequence is TGTGCCAGCAGTGAAGTTCCCTGGCGCGAGACCTACAATGAGCAGTTCTTC. Translating it yields CASSEVPWRETYNEQFF.

Worth noting for this clone: Other DNA sequences in the same sample also yield this CDR3. The chain links TRBV7-9 to TRBJ1-5; D unclear. The V end lost 5 bases, the J end lost 2 bases, and 4 bases lay between the germline ends. Germline values: CDR1 SEHNR, CDR2 FQNEAQ (reference sequence). The CDR3 loop spans 12 amino acids. CDR3 DNA sequence: TGTGCCAGCAGCCTTGGCAATCAGCCCCAGCATTTT. This gives the protein CASSLGNQPQHF.

The chain carries TRBV2 and TRBJ2-3; 10 bases are shared with TRBD1. J gave up 6 bases and V 4 bases, and 10 bases lay outside the gene matches. Germline V gene data show CDR1 as SNHLY and CDR2 as FYNNEI. The CDR3 consists of 16 residues. The CDR3 reads CASSVGQGGSGDTQYF. CDR3 bases: TGTGCCAGCAGTGTTGGACAGGGGGGGTCCGGGGATACGCAGTATTTT.

The chain links TRBV14 to TRBJ1-1; D possibly corresponds to TRBD1 (6 bases). This CDR3 region has 16 residues. The germline CDR1 and CDR2 sequences are SGHDN and FVKESK. V lost 2 bases to trimming and J lost 1 base, with 14 bases between them. For the CDR3, the DNA is TGTGCCAGCAGCCAAACCCTGGGACATCCGAACACTGAAGCTTTCTTT. Protein sequence: CASSQTLGHPNTEAFF.

The V gene is TRBV28, the J gene TRBJ2-1; 8 bases align to TRBD1. Looked up from germline, CDR1 is MDHEN and CDR2 is SYDVKM. CDR3 length: 14 residues. V gave up 11 bases and J gave up 5 bases; unmatched junction bases: 11. The CDR3 DNA reads as TGTGCCGGTGGTGCGACAGGGGAGGACAATGAGCAGTTCTTC. Its protein is CAGGATGEDNEQFF.

A remark on this clone: One end of the junction does not line up with germline, which may come from a read error. The chain joins TRBV2 to TRBJ2-3; TRBD2 agrees at 11 bases. The CDR3 contains 15 residues. CDR1 is SNHLY, CDR2 FYNNEI, per germline. The CDR3 sequence is CTSSVLAGGTDTQYF. Here the CDR3 DNA reads TGTACCAGCAGTGTACTAGCGGGAGGCACAGATACGCAGTATTTT.

The rearrangement joins TRBV29-1 to TRBJ2-1; TRBD1 matches 8 bases. The V gene's germline CDR1 is SQVTM and CDR2 ANQGSEA. The V gene end was trimmed by 2 bases and the J gene end by 5 bases; junction bases not matched to a gene: 5. CDR3 length: 14 residues. DNA of the CDR3: TGCAGCGTTGAACTGACAGGGGCACACAATGAGCAGTTCTTC. This gives the protein CSVELTGAHNEQFF.

The CDR3 nucleotides read TGTGCCAGCAGCCCCAGGGACGGACTAGCGGGGGGGCCTCCTGGAAATGAGCAGTTCTTC. It is translated as CASSPRDGLAGGPPGNEQFF. The chain has TRBV9 and TRBJ2-1, with 15 bases fitting TRBD2. The V gene end was trimmed by 4 bases and the J gene end by 7 bases; junction bases not matched to a gene: 18. Looked up from germline, CDR1 is SGDLS and CDR2 is YYNGEE. CDR3 length: 20 residues. The full variable domain, its missing parts supplied by reference TRBV9 and TRBJ2-1, is DSGVTQTPKHLITATGQRVTLRCSPRSGDLSVYWYQQSLDQGLQFLIQYYNGEERAKGNILERFSAQQFPDLHSELNLSSLELGDSALYFCASSPRDGLAGGPPGNEQFFGPGTRLTVL.

The chain has TRBV5-6 and TRBJ2-5; D remains ambiguous. CDR1 is SGHDT, CDR2 YYEEEE, per germline. This CDR3 contains 13 residues. With 4 bases removed from V and 5 bases from J, the gap between germline ends came to 12 bases. CDR3 sequence reads: CASSLVGWETQYF. As DNA, the CDR3 is TGTGCCAGCAGCCTCGTGGGCTGGGAGACCCAGTACTTC.

This chain links TRBV12-5 with TRBJ2-7; the match to TRBD2 covers 7 bases. The V segment lost 0 bases and the J segment 4 bases; nucleotides outside the gene matches: 9. The CDR3 totals 16 residues. The V gene's germline CDR1 is LGHNT and CDR2 FRNRAP. This CDR3 is CASGLVRGGLGYEQYF. Here the CDR3 DNA reads TGTGCTAGTGGTTTGGTACGCGGGGGATTAGGGTACGAGCAGTACTTC.

This clone was counted only a few times. The CDR3 DNA is TGCGCCAGCAGTGAGAGGGGGGCGGGAGATACGCAGTATTTT. This translates into CASSERGAGDTQYF. This sequence joins TRBV10-1 and TRBJ2-3, with D perhaps given as TRBD1 or TRBD2 (6 bases each). This CDR3 comprises 14 residues. V was cut by 2 bases and J by 5 bases, with 11 bases left in between. The germline V gene has CDR1 WNHNN and CDR2 SYGVQD (reference sequence).

CDR3 in DNA: TGTGCCAGCAGCTCGAGGACAGGGGCCGAGCAGTACTTC. Translated, it gives CASSSRTGAEQYF. The rearrangement uses TRBV9 and TRBJ2-7, with 9 bases that match TRBD1. With V trimmed by 4 bases and J by 6 bases, 5 bases remained unmatched. The CDR3 loop spans 13 amino acids. Per germline, CDR1 SGDLS and CDR2 YYNGEE.

CDR3 DNA sequence: TGTGCCAGCAGCCGACTAGCGGGAGGCACAGATACGCAGTATTTT. Protein sequence: CASSRLAGGTDTQYF. The V call is TRBV6-1, the J call TRBJ2-3, with 12 nucleotides matching TRBD2. J lost 1 base, V lost 6 bases, and 2 bases had no gene match. The germline V gene encodes CDR1 MNHNS and CDR2 SASEGT. The CDR3 totals 15 residues.

The chain links TRBV7-9 to TRBJ2-3; tentative D call: TRBD2 (7 bases). Trimming cost V 8 bases and J 2 bases, with 11 bases left between them. The CDR3 is 13 residues long. Germline CDR1 reads SEHNR; CDR2 reads FQNEAQ (reference sequence). CDR3 amino acids: CASRGAATDTQYF. The CDR3 coding sequence is TGTGCCAGCCGGGGGGCCGCCACAGATACGCAGTATTTT.

The chain carries TRBV29-1 and TRBJ1-2; D gene uncertain. The CDR3 has 13 residues. Germline values: CDR1 SQVTM, CDR2 ANQGSEA. V dropped 7 bases and J dropped 3 bases, with 15 bases sitting between them. The CDR3 DNA reads as TGCAGCGCCGAAGGTACAGACTACTATGGCTACACCTTC. Translation: CSAEGTDYYGYTF.

This clone appeared a few times. The chain couples TRBV7-9 to TRBJ1-2; D is undetermined. CDR3 length equals 12 residues. Germline-derived CDR1 and CDR2 are SEHNR and FQNEAQ (reference sequence). V lost 5 bases and J 7 bases, leaving 11 bases between the germline ends. In nucleotides, the CDR3 is TGTGCCAGCAGCCACCTTGAATTTGGCTACACCTTC. Its translation is CASSHLEFGYTF. Drawing the rest from reference TRBV7-9 and TRBJ1-2, the complete variable domain is DTGVSQNPRHKITKRGQNVTFRCDPISEHNRLYWYRQTLGQGPEFLTYFQNEAQLEKSRLLSDRFSAERPKGSFSTLEIQRTEQGDSAMYLCASSHLEFGYTFGSGTRLTVV.

This chain links TRBV7-6 with TRBJ2-1; D gene ambiguous. Germline lookup yields CDR1 SGHVS and CDR2 FNYEAQ. CDR3 length equals 14 residues. Trimming cost V 0 bases and J 5 bases, with 8 bases left between them. The CDR3 DNA sequence: TGTGCCAGCAGCTTAGCTGTGGGGAACAATGAGCAGTTCTTC. It yields the protein CASSLAVGNNEQFF.

J is TRBJ2-7 and V is TRBV28, with 7 bases identical to TRBD1. The CDR3 is made up of 14 amino acids. J gave up 4 bases and V 6 bases, and 9 bases lay outside the gene matches. Germline assignment: CDR1 MDHEN and CDR2 SYDVKM. CDR3 region: CASRVTGLLYEQYF. The CDR3, as DNA: TGTGCCAGCAGGGTGACAGGGTTGTTGTACGAGCAGTACTTC.

V and J are TRBV5-1 and TRBJ1-4; D is possibly TRBD1 (5 bases). Trimming took 2 bases from V and 6 from J, leaving 11 bases between them. Germline CDR1 reads SGHRS; CDR2 reads YFSETQ. The CDR3 is 14 residues long. The CDR3: CASSFRDSHEKLFF. In DNA, the CDR3 is TGCGCCAGCAGCTTCCGGGACTCTCATGAAAAACTGTTTTTT.